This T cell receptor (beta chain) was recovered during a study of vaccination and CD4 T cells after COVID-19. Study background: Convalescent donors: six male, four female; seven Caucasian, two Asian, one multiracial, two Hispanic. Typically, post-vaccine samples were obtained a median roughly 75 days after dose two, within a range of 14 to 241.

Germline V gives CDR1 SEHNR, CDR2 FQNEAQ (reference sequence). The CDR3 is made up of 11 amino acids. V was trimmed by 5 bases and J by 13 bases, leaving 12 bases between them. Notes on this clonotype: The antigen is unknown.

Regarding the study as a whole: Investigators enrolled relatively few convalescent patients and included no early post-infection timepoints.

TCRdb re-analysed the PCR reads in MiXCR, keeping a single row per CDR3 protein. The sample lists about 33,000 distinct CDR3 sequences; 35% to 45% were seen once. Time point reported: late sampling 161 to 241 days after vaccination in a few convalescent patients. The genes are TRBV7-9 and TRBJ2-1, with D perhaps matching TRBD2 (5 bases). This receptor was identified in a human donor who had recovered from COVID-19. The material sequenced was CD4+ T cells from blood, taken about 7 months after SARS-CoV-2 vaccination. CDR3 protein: CASSRTHVQFF. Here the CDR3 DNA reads TGTGCCAGCAGCAGGACTCATGTTCAGTTCTTC.